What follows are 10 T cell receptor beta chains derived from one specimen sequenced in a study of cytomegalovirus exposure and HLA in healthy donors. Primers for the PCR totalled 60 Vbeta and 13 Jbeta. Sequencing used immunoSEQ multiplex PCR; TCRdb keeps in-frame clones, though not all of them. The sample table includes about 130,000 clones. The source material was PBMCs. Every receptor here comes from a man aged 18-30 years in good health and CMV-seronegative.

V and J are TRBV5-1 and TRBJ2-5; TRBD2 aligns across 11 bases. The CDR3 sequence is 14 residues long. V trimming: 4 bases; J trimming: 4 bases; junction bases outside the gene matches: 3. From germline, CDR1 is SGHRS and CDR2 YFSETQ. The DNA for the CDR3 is TGCGCCAGCAGCCAAGGACTAGCGGGAGAGACCCAGTACTTC. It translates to CASSQGLAGETQYF.

The CDR3 here is CASSELSENEKLFF. The CDR3 bases are TGTGCCAGCAGTGAATTGAGCGAAAATGAAAAACTGTTTTTT. This rearrangement joins TRBV25-1 to TRBJ1-4; D gene uncertain. This CDR3 is built from 14 residues. The germline CDR1 and CDR2 sequences are MGHDK and SYGVNS. V was trimmed by 1 base and J by 5 bases, leaving 8 bases between them. Full variable domain (missing parts from reference TRBV25-1 and TRBJ1-4): EADIYQTPRYLVIGTGKKITLECSQTMGHDKMYWYQQDPGMELHLIHYSYGVNSTEKGDLSSESTVSRIRTEHFPLTLESARPSHTSQYLCASSELSENEKLFFGSGTQLSVL.

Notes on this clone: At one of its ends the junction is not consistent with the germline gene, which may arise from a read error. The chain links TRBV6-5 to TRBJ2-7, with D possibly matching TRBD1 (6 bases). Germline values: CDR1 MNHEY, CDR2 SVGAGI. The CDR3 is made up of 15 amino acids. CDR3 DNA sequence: TGTGCCCGCAGTTACTCCAGGGGAGAAGCCTACGAGCAGTACTTC. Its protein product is CARSYSRGEAYEQYF.

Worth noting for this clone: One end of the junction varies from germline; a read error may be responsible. This CDR3 is CASSPDRTSYEQYF. CDR3 in DNA: TGTGCTAGCAGCCCAGACAGGACCTCCTACGAGCAGTACTTC. This chain links TRBV7-7 with TRBJ2-7; perhaps TRBD1 as D (6 bases). There are 14 residues in the CDR3. From germline, CDR1 is SSHAT and CDR2 FNYEAQ (reference sequence).

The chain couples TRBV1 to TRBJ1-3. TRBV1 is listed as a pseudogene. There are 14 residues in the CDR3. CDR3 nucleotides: TGCACCAGCAGCCAGGGGAGCTCTGGAAACACCATATATTTT. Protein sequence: CTSSQGSSGNTIYF.

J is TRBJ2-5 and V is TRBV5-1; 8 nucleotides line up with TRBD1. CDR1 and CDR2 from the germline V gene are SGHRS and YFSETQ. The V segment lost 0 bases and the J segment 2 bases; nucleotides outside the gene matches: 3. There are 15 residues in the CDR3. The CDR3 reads CASSLGTGHQETQYF. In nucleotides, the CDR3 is TGCGCCAGCAGCTTGGGGACAGGGCATCAAGAGACCCAGTACTTC.

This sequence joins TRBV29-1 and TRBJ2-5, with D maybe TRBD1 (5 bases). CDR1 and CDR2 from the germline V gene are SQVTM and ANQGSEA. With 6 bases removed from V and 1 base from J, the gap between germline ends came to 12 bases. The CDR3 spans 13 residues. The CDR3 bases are TGCAGCGTAGCGACAGCACCCCAAGAGACCCAGTACTTC. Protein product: CSVATAPQETQYF.

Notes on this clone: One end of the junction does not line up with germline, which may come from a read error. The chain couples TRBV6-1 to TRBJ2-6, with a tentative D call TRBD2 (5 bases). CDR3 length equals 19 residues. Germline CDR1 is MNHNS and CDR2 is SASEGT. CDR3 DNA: TGTGCCAGCAGGGAAGGCCCCCGGGGATTAGCCTCTGGGGCCAACGTCCTGACTTTC. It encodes CASREGPRGLASGANVLTF.

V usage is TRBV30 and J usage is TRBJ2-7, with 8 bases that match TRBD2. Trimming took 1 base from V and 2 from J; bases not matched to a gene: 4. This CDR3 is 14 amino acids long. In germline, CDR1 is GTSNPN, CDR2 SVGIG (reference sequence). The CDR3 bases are TGTGCCTGGAGTGGAGGCGGGGGGACCTACGAGCAGTACTTC. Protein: CAWSGGGGTYEQYF.

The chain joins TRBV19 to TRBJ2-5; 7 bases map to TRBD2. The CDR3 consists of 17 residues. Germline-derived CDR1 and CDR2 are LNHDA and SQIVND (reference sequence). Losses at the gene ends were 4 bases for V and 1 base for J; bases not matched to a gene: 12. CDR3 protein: CASSNTFGGGSQETQYF. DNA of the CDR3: TGTGCCAGTAGTAACACCTTTGGGGGGGGGAGCCAAGAGACCCAGTACTTC.